Shown below are 5 T cell receptor beta chains from a single sample sequenced in a study of cytomegalovirus exposure and HLA in healthy donors. 13 Jbeta primers and 60 Vbeta primers were used for the PCR. Clones were read by immunoSEQ multiplex PCR, and TCRdb kept only the in-frame ones, dropping some. There are 190,000 or so clones in the sample, with approximately 0.74% held by the top ten. Sequencing input: PBMCs. These receptors came from a boy younger than 18 in good health and CMV-seronegative.

The chain has TRBV5-1 and TRBJ1-1, with 8 bases that match TRBD1. The germline V gene encodes CDR1 SGHRS and CDR2 YFSETQ. Trimming took 4 bases from V and 0 from J; bases not matched to a gene: 2. The CDR3 is made up of 14 amino acids. The CDR3 coding sequence is TGCGCCAGCAGCCGACAGGGGTTGAACACTGAAGCTTTCTTT. As protein: CASSRQGLNTEAFF.

V is TRBV5-1 and J is TRBJ1-2; maybe TRBD1 (6 bases). V lost 4 bases to trimming and J lost 0 bases, with 16 bases between them. Germline-derived CDR1 and CDR2 are SGHRS and YFSETQ. The CDR3 extends over 16 amino acids. CDR3 sequence reads: CASSKTPGHTNYGYTF. The CDR3 DNA reads TGCGCCAGCAGCAAGACCCCGGGACACACTAACTATGGCTACACCTTC.

The rearrangement links TRBV7-2 to TRBJ2-2; a possible D gene is TRBD1 (6 bases). Per the germline V gene, CDR1 is SGHTA and CDR2 is FQGNSA. The CDR3 runs to 13 residues. V gave up 0 bases and J gave up 10 bases, with 9 bases separating them. CDR3 sequence: CASSLARQVELFF. CDR3 in DNA: TGTGCCAGCAGCTTAGCCCGACAGGTGGAGCTGTTTTTT.

V and J are TRBV5-6 and TRBJ2-5; tentatively, D is TRBD2 (6 bases). CDR3 length: 13 residues. Between the trimmed V and J ends, which lost 6 bases and 2 bases, there was a span of 11 bases. CDR1 SGHDT and CDR2 YYEEEE come from the germline V gene. As DNA, the CDR3 is TGTGCCAGCACTCCCGGGGGTCAAGAGACCCAGTACTTC. Its protein product is CASTPGGQETQYF.

V is TRBV7-9 and J is TRBJ2-3, with D tentatively TRBD2 (5 bases). Germline V gives CDR1 SEHNR, CDR2 FQNEAQ (reference sequence). Trimming took off 3 bases at V and 5 bases at J, with 21 bases between the two ends. This CDR3 region has 17 residues. CDR3 bases: TGTGCCAGCAGCTTTCCGGACCCTAGGAGGAGTCGAGATACGCAGTATTTT. Residues: CASSFPDPRRSRDTQYF.